This entry is about one T cell receptor (beta chain). Libraries were prepared by immunoSEQ multiplex PCR; TCRdb keeps only in-frame clonotypes and omits some of them. The data contain about 100,000 clones, 85% to 95% of them singletons. CDR3 length equals 15 residues. Germline CDR1 reads SGHKS; CDR2 reads YYEKEE (reference sequence). V lost 1 base and J lost 0, with 10 bases in between. This sample was included in a study of T cell changes during pregnancy in multiple sclerosis. This specimen was peripheral blood, taken in the second trimester of pregnancy. This chain joins TRBV5-5 and TRBJ1-2; the D is unclear. The sequence was obtained from a female donor with multiple sclerosis, enrolled in a pregnancy study. CDR3 residues: CASSLLPQANYGYTF. DNA for the CDR3: TGTGCCAGCAGCTTGCTCCCCCAGGCTAACTATGGCTACACCTTC.